The 9 T cell receptor beta chains given below trace back to one sample, sequenced in a study of shared clonotypes between healthy human individuals. As defined, naive CD8 cells were CD45RO-negative and positively selected for CCR7, with terminally differentiated effector memory CD45RA+ cells excluded. Using immunoSEQ multiplex PCR, the repertoire was profiled, and TCRdb retains in-frame clones only, with some absent. The table shows millions of clones, with approximately 94% occurring only once. Sequenced input: naive CD8+ T cells from PBMCs. These receptors originate from a man aged 18-30 years in good health. Some clones in this sample may be carry-over from other donors' samples.

This clone was counted once. The chain is built from TRBV29-1 and TRBJ2-1, with TRBD2 matching over 10 bases. V shed 6 bases and J 5 bases; nucleotides not matched to a gene: 13. CDR1 is SQVTM, CDR2 ANQGSEA, per germline. The CDR3 has 16 amino acids. CDR3 protein: CSVSPTLAGADNEQFF. For the CDR3, the DNA is TGCAGCGTCTCCCCGACGCTAGCGGGGGCAGACAATGAGCAGTTCTTC.

This sequence joins TRBV7-9 and TRBJ2-2; D not certain. This CDR3 is 14 amino acids long. Germline values: CDR1 SEHNR, CDR2 FQNEAQ (reference sequence). The V and J ends lost 4 bases and 1 base respectively, with 7 bases between them. In DNA, the CDR3 is TGTGCCAGCAGCTCAGACTTGAACACCGGGGAGCTGTTTTTT. This gives the protein CASSSDLNTGELFF.

This clone is classed as medium-sized (0.01 to 0.1%). V usage is TRBV6-5 and J usage is TRBJ2-7; D unclear. The V end was cut by 8 bases, the J end by 3 bases, with 11 bases between. Germline V gene data show CDR1 as MNHEY and CDR2 as SVGAGI. This CDR3 spans 12 amino acids. The CDR3 coding sequence is TGTGCCAGCTCAGAAGGCGACTACGAGCAGTACTTC. Translating it yields CASSEGDYEQYF.

The chain carries TRBV27 and TRBJ2-7; 8 bases are a match to TRBD2. There are 16 residues in the CDR3. V lost 3 bases and J lost 2; bases outside the gene matches: 9. Germline CDR1 and CDR2: MNHEY and SMNVEV (reference sequence). The CDR3 is CASSFRVVAGTYEQYF. The CDR3 DNA reads as TGTGCCAGCAGTTTCCGTGTGGTAGCGGGAACCTACGAGCAGTACTTC.

The chain has TRBV7-9 and TRBJ2-7; 9 nucleotides match TRBD1. J lost 3 bases, V lost 3 bases, and 6 bases had no gene match. The CDR3 runs 15 residues. The germline CDR1 and CDR2 sequences are SEHNR and FQNEAQ (reference sequence). DNA for the CDR3: TGTGCCAGCAGCTTCGGACAGGGGATACACTACGAGCAGTACTTC. Amino acids: CASSFGQGIHYEQYF.

With regard to this clone: The same CDR3 can be traced to other DNA sequences in this sample. V is TRBV6-5 and J is TRBJ2-1; TRBD2 matches at 7 bases. Germline CDR1 MNHEY, CDR2 SVGAGI. The CDR3 extends over 15 amino acids. Trimming removed 4 bases from V and 0 bases from J; junction bases left unmatched: 3. The CDR3 DNA is TGTGCCAGCAGTTTAGGGACTACCTCCTACAATGAGCAGTTCTTC. Protein: CASSLGTTSYNEQFF.

The chain has TRBV5-1 and TRBJ2-7; 7 bases fit TRBD2. This CDR3 comprises 14 residues. V was clipped by 2 bases and J by 2 bases; unmatched bases: 4. Germline V gene data show CDR1 as SGHRS and CDR2 as YFSETQ. The CDR3: CASSFREAPYEQYF. The DNA for the CDR3 is TGCGCCAGCAGCTTCCGGGAGGCCCCCTACGAGCAGTACTTC.

This chain connects TRBV7-9 to TRBJ2-1; TRBD2 agrees at 11 bases. The CDR3 spans 17 residues. From germline, CDR1 is SEHNR and CDR2 FQNEAQ (reference sequence). Trimming at V came to 1 base and at J to 3 bases, leaving 5 bases not matched to a gene. The CDR3 bases are TGTGCCAGCAGCTTAGTCCCTAGCGGGGGGTACTACAATGAGCAGTTCTTC. Encoded protein: CASSLVPSGGYYNEQFF. The complete variable domain, with remaining parts taken from reference TRBV7-9 and TRBJ2-1, reads DTGVSQNPRHKITKRGQNVTFRCDPISEHNRLYWYRQTLGQGPEFLTYFQNEAQLEKSRLLSDRFSAERPKGSFSTLEIQRTEQGDSAMYLCASSLVPSGGYYNEQFFGPGTRLTVL.

This chain links TRBV28 with TRBJ2-6; D perhaps matches TRBD2 (6 bases). Germline CDR1 is MDHEN and CDR2 is SYDVKM. The V and J ends lost 2 bases and 2 bases respectively, with 16 bases between them. The CDR3 length is 18 residues. The CDR3 protein is CASSLTTRWGAGANVLTF. CDR3 in DNA: TGTGCCAGCAGTTTAACCACTCGGTGGGGGGCTGGGGCCAACGTCCTGACTTTC.